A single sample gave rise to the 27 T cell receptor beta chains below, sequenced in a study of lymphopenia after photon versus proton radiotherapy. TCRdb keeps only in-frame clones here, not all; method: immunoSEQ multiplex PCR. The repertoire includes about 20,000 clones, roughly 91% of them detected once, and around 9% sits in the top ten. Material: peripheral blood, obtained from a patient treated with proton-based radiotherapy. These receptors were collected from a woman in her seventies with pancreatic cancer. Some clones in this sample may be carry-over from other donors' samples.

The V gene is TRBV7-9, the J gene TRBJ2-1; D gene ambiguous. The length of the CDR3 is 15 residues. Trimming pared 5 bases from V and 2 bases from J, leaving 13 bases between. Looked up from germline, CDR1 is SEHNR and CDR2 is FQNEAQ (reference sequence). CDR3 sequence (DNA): TGTGCCAGCAGCCCTGTCCTCCTTGCCTACAATGAGCAGTTCTTC. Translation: CASSPVLLAYNEQFF.

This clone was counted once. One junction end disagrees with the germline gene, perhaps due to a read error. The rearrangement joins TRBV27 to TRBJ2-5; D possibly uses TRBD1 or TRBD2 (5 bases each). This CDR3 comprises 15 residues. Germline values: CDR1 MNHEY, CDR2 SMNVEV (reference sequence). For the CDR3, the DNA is TGTGCCAGCAGTTTAGCGGCAGGGAGCCAAGAGGCCCAGTACTTC. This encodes CASSLAAGSQEAQYF.

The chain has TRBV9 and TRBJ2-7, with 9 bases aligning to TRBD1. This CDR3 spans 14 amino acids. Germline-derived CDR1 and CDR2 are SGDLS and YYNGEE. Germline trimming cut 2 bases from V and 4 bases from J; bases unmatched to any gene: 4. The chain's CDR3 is CASSVTGGSYEQYF. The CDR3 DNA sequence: TGTGCCAGCAGCGTGACAGGGGGTTCTTACGAGCAGTACTTC. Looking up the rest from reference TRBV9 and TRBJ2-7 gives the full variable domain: DSGVTQTPKHLITATGQRVTLRCSPRSGDLSVYWYQQSLDQGLQFLIQYYNGEERAKGNILERFSAQQFPDLHSELNLSSLELGDSALYFCASSVTGGSYEQYFGPGTRLTVT.

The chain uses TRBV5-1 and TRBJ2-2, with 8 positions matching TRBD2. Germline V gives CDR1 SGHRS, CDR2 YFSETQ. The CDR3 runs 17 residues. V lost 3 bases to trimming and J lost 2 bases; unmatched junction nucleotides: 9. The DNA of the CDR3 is TGCGCCAGCAGCTATTCCGGGGGGGCCCAAAACACCGGGGAGCTGTTTTTT. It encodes CASSYSGGAQNTGELFF. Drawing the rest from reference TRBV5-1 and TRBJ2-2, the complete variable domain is KAGVTQTPRYLIKTRGQQVTLSCSPISGHRSVSWYQQTPGQGLQFLFEYFSETQRNKGNFPGRFSGRQFSNSRSEMNVSTLELGDSALYLCASSYSGGAQNTGELFFGEGSRLTVL.

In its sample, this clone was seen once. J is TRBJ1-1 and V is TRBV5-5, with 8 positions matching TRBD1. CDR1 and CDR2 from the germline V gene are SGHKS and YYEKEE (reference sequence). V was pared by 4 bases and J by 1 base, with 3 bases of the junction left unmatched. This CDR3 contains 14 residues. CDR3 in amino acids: CASSRQGSNTEAFF. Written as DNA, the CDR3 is TGTGCCAGCAGCCGACAGGGGTCGAACACTGAAGCTTTCTTT.

CDR3 amino acids: CASSSPGAYNEQFF. CDR3 sequence (DNA): TGTGCCAGCAGCTCCCCCGGAGCCTACAATGAGCAGTTCTTC. The V gene is TRBV7-2, the J gene TRBJ2-1; D remains unclear. The V end lost 4 bases, the J end lost 2 bases, and 9 bases lay between the germline ends. Per the germline V gene, CDR1 is SGHTA and CDR2 is FQGNSA. The CDR3 spans 14 residues.

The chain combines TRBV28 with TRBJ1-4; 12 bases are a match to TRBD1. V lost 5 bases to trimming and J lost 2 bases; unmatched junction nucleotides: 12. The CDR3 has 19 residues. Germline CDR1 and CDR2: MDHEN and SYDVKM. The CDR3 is CASSDRPGQGAWTNEKLFF. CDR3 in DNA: TGTGCCAGCAGTGACCGACCGGGACAGGGGGCTTGGACTAATGAAAAACTGTTTTTT.

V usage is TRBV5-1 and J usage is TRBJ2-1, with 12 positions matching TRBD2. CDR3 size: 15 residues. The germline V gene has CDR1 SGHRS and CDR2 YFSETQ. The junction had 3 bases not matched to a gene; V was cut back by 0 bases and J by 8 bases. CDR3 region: CASSLESSGRDEQFF. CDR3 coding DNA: TGCGCCAGCAGCTTGGAGTCTAGCGGGAGGGATGAGCAGTTCTTC. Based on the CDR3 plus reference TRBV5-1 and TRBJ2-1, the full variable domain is KAGVTQTPRYLIKTRGQQVTLSCSPISGHRSVSWYQQTPGQGLQFLFEYFSETQRNKGNFPGRFSGRQFSNSRSEMNVSTLELGDSALYLCASSLESSGRDEQFFGPGTRLTVL.

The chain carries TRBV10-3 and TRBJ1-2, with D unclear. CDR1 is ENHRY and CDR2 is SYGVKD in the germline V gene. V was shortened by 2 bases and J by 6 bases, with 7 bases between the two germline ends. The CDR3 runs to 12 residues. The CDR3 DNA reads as TGTGCCATCAGTGAGCCCGGGAATGGCTACACCTTC. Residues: CAISEPGNGYTF.

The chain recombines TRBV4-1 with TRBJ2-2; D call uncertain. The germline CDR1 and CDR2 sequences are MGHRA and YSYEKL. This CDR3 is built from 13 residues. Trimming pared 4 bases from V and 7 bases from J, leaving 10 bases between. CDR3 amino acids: CASSRSTSGELFF. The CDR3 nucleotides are TGCGCCAGCAGCCGAAGCACAAGCGGGGAGCTGTTTTTT.

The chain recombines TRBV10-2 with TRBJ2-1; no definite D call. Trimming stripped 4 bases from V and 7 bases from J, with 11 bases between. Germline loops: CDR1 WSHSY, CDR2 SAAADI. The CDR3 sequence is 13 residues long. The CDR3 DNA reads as TGCGCCAGCAGTGTGGAGTTCTGGAATGAGCAGTTCTTC. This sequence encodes CASSVEFWNEQFF.

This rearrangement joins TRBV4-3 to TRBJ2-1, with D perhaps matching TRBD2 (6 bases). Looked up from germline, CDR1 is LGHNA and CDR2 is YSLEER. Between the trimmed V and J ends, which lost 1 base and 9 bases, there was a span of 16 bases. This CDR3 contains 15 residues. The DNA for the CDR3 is TGCGCCAGCAGCCAAGTTGCGGGACTTTCCCCTGAGCAGTTCTTC. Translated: CASSQVAGLSPEQFF.

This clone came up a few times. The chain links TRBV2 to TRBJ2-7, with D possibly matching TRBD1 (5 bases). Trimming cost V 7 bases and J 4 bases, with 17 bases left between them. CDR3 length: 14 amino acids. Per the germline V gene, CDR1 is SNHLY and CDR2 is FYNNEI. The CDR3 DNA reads TGTGCCAGCACCCCCAGGGATGCCACTTACGAGCAGTACTTC. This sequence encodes CASTPRDATYEQYF.

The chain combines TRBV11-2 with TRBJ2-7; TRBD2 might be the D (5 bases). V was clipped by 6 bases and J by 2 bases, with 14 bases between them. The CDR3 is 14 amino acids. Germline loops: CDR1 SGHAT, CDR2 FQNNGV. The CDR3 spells CASSNDGLAYEQYF. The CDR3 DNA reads TGTGCCAGCAGTAACGACGGACTTGCCTACGAGCAGTACTTC. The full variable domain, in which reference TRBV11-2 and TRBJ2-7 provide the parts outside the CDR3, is EAGVAQSPRYKIIEKRQSVAFWCNPISGHATLYWYQQILGQGPKLLIQFQNNGVVDDSQLPKDRFSAERLKGVDSTLKIQPAKLEDSAVYLCASSNDGLAYEQYFGPGTRLTVT.

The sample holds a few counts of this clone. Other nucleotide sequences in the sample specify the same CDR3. CDR3 region: CAWSLTGNTEAFF. CDR3 nucleotides: TGTGCCTGGAGCCTAACAGGAAACACTGAAGCTTTCTTT. The V and J genes are TRBV30 and TRBJ1-1; the D gene is possibly TRBD1 (5 bases). This CDR3 is 13 amino acids long. The V gene lost 3 bases and the J gene lost 2 bases, with 10 bases spanning the gap. Germline loops: CDR1 GTSNPN, CDR2 SVGIG (reference sequence).

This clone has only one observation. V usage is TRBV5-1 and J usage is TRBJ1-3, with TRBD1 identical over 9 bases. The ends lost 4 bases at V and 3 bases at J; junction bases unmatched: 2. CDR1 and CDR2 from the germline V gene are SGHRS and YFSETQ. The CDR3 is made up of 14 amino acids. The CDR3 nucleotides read TGCGCCAGCAGCCGGACAGGGGATGGAAACACCATATATTTT. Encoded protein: CASSRTGDGNTIYF.

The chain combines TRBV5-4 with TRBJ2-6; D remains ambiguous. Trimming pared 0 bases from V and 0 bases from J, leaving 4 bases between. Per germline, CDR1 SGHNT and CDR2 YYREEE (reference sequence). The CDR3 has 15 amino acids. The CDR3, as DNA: TGTGCCAGCAGCTTGGATAACTCTGGGGCCAACGTCCTGACTTTC. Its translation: CASSLDNSGANVLTF.

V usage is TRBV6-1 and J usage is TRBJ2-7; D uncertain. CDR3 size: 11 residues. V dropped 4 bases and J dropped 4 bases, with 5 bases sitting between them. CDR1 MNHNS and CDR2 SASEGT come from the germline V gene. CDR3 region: CASSALYEQYF. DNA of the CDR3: TGTGCCAGCAGTGCACTTTACGAGCAGTACTTC.

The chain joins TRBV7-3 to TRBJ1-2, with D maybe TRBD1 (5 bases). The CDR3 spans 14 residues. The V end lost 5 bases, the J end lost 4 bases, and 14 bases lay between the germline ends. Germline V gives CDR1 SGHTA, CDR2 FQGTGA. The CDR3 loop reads CASSPSQGSYGYTF. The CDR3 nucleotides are TGTGCCAGCAGCCCAAGCCAGGGAAGCTATGGCTACACCTTC.

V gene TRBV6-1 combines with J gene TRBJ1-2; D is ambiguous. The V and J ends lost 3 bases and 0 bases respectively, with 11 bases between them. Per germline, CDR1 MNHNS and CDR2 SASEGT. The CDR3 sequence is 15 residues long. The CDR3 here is CASSEDVGTNYGYTF. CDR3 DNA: TGTGCCAGCAGTGAGGATGTGGGGACTAACTATGGCTACACCTTC.

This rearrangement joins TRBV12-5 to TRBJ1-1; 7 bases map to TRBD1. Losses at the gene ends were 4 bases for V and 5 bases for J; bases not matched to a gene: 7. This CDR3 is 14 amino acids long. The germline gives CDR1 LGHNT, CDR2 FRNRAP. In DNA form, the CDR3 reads TGTGCTAGTGGTTCCGGACAGGACCGAACTGAAGCTTTCTTT. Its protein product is CASGSGQDRTEAFF.

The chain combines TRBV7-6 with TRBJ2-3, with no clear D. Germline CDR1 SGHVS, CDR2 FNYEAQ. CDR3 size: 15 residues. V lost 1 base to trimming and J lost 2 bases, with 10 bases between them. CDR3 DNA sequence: TGTGCCAGCAGCTTAGTAGGGCAGCACACAGATACGCAGTATTTT. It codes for CASSLVGQHTDTQYF.

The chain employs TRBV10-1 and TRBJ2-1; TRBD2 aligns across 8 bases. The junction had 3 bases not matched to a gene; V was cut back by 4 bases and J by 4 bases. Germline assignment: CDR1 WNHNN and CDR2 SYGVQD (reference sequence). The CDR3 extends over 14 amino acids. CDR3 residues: CASSGASGYNEQFF. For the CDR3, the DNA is TGCGCCAGCAGTGGGGCTAGCGGGTACAATGAGCAGTTCTTC.

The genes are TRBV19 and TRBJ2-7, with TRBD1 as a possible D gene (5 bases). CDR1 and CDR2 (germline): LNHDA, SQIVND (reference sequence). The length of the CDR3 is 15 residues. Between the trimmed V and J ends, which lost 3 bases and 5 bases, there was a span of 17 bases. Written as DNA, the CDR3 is TGTGCCAGTAGTATTCAAGAGTCAGGGAACCACGAGCAGTACTTC. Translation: CASSIQESGNHEQYF.

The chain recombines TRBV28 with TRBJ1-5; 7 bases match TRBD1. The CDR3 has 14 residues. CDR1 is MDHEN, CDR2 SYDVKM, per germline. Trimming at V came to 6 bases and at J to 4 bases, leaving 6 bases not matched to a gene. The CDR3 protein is CASSLTGLNQPQHF. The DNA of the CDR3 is TGTGCCAGCAGCCTGACAGGGTTGAATCAGCCCCAGCATTTT.

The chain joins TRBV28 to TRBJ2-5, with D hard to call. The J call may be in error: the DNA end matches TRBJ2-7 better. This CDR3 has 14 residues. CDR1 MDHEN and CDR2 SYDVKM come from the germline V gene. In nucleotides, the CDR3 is TGTGCCAGCAGCGGACGGCCGTACTCCTACGAGCAGTACTTC. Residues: CASSGRPYSYEQYF.

The CDR3 region is CASSETGGNTEAFF. The CDR3 DNA sequence: TGCGCCAGCAGTGAGACAGGTGGGAACACTGAAGCTTTCTTT. The chain combines TRBV10-1 with TRBJ1-1; TRBD1 might be the D (5 bases). Germline CDR1 WNHNN, CDR2 SYGVQD (reference sequence). The V and J ends lost 2 bases and 1 base respectively, with 8 bases between them. CDR3 size: 14 residues.